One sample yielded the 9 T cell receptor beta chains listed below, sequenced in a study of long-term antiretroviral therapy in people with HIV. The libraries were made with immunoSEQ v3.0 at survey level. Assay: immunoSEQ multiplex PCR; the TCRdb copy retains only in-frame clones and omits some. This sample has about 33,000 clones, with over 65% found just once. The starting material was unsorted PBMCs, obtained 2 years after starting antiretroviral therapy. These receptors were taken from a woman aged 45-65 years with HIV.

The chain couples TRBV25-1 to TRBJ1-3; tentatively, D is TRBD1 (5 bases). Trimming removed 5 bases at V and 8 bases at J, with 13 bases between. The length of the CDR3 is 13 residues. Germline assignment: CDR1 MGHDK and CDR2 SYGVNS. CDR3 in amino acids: CASSRDLPDTIYF. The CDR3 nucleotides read TGTGCCAGCAGTCGGGACCTCCCGGACACCATATATTTT.

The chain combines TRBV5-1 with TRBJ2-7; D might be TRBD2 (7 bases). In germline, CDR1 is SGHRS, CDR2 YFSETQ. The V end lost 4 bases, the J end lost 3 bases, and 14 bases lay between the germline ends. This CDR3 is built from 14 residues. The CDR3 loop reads CASSGRGGLYEQYF. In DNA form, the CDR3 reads TGCGCCAGCAGCGGCCGCGGGGGCCTCTACGAGCAGTACTTC.

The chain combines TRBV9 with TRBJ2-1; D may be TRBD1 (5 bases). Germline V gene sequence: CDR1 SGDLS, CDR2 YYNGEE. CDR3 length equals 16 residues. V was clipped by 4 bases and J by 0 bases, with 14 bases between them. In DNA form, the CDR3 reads TGTGCCAGCAGCCCTGCAGGGTTTAGCTCCTACAATGAGCAGTTCTTC. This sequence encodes CASSPAGFSSYNEQFF.

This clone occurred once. The DNA for the CDR3 is TGTGCCAGCAGCGTTAGCTTGAGGGCGGGGGGCCAAGAGACCCAGTACTTC. Residues: CASSVSLRAGGQETQYF. The rearrangement links TRBV9 to TRBJ2-5; TRBD2 aligns across 8 bases. J lost 1 base, V lost 2 bases, and 10 bases had no gene match. Germline V gives CDR1 SGDLS, CDR2 YYNGEE. The CDR3 is 17 amino acids.

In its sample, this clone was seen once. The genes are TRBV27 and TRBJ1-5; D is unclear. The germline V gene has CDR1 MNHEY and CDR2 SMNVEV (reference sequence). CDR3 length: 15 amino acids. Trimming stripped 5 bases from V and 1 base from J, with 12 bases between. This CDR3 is CASSTNYRSNQPQHF. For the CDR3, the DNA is TGTGCCAGCAGTACGAATTACAGAAGCAATCAGCCCCAGCATTTT.

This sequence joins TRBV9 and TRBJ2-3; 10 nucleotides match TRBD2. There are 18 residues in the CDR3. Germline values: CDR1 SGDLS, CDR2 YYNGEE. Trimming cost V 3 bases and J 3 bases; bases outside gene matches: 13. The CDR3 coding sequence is TGTGCCAGCAGCGGCCCTAGGGCTAGCGGGGGCCTAACAGATACGCAGTATTTT. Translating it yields CASSGPRASGGLTDTQYF.

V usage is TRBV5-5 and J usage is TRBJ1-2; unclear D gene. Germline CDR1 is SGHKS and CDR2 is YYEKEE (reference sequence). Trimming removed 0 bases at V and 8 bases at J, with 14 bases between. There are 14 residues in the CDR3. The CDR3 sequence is CASSLDGTILGYTF. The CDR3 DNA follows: TGTGCCAGCAGCTTGGACGGAACTATCCTAGGCTACACCTTC.

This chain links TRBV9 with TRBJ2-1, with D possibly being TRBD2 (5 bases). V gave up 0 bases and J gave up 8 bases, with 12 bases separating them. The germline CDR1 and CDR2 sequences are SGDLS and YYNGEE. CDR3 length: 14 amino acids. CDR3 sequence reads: CASSVGGFRDEQFF. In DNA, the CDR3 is TGTGCCAGCAGCGTAGGCGGGTTTCGGGATGAGCAGTTCTTC.

The CDR3 here is CASNTRWSSGGSTDTQYF. CDR3 sequence (DNA): TGTGCCAGCAACACAAGGTGGAGTAGCGGGGGGAGCACAGATACGCAGTATTTT. This chain joins TRBV27 and TRBJ2-3, with TRBD2 identical over 10 bases. CDR3 size: 18 residues. Germline CDR1 and CDR2: MNHEY and SMNVEV (reference sequence). The trim removed 7 bases at V and 0 bases at J, leaving 13 bases unmatched.